This T cell receptor beta chain came from a study of vaccination and CD4 T cells after COVID-19. Across the study: Stimulation used overlapping spike peptides from SARS-CoV-2, HCoV-NL63, HCoV-OC43 and HCoV-229E. Study outcomes and limitations: The study found median SARS-CoV-2-reactive clonotypes rising from 21 to 38, not significantly.

Cultured CD4+ T-cell DNA underwent Oncomine TCR Beta short-read sequencing. TCRdb ran MiXCR on the PCR reads and lists one entry per CDR3 protein. The repertoire holds 9,500 to 15,000 distinct CDR3 sequences, with around half as singletons. This clonotype was detected only a few times. The target antigen is unknown. The CDR3 extends over 11 amino acids. Looked up from germline, CDR1 is DFQATT and CDR2 is SNEGSKA (reference sequence). Trimming removed 5 bases from V and 10 bases from J; junction bases left unmatched: 4. The treatment is: roughly ten-day PBMC culture with coronavirus spike peptide pools or control peptides (ViraFEST assay).

Sequences were derived from cultured CD4+ T cells from blood, sampled after SARS-CoV-2 vaccination. The chain couples TRBV20-1 to TRBJ1-1; 10 bases map to TRBD1. The sequence was collected from a human donor with COVID-19. The CDR3 reads CSASWTGGAFF. CDR3 coding DNA: TGCAGTGCTTCTTGGACAGGGGGAGCTTTCTTT.